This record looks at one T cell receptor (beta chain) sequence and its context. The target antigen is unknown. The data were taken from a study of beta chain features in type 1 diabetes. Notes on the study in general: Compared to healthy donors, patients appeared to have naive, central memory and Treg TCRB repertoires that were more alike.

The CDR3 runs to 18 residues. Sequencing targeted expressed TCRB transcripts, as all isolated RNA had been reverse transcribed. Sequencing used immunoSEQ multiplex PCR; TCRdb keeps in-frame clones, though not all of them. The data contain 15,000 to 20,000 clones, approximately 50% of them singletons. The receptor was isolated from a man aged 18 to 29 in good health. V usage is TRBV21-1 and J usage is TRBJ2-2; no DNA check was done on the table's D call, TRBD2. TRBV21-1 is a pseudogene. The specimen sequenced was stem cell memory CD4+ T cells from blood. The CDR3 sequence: CASNKGTGRLADTGELFF. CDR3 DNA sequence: TGTGCCAGCAACAAGGGGACAGGTAGACTAGCGGACACCGGGGAGCTGTTTTTT.